Listed below are T cell receptor beta chains from one sample, sequenced in a study of blood T cell repertoires in COVID-19. TCRdb's table, derived via immunoSEQ multiplex PCR, lists solely in-frame clones and lacks some. The table has over 600,000 clones, about nine tenths seen once; the top ten hold roughly 0.26%. The sequenced sample was peripheral blood. The receptors were gathered from a woman aged 18-29 years with acute or convalescent COVID-19. Each CDR3 is given with its conserved first and last residue. The D gene is left open where the match is weak.

TRBV2	TRBJ2-2	.	CASKGQFLTGELFF	TGTGCCAGCAAAGGACAGTTCCTCACCGGGGAGCTGTTTTTT
TRBV4-2	TRBJ2-6	.	CASSPDRGSGANVLTF	TGTGCCAGCAGCCCAGATAGGGGCTCTGGGGCCAACGTCCTGACTTTC
TRBV9	TRBJ1-2	.	CASSAGGAGNYGYTF	TGTGCCAGCAGCGCCGGGGGGGCAGGGAACTATGGCTACACCTTC
TRBV30	TRBJ2-7	.	CAWSFPVGVTSYEQYF	TGTGCCTGGAGTTTCCCGGTAGGAGTGACCTCCTACGAGCAGTACTTC
TRBV3-1/TRBV3-2	TRBJ1-4	.	CASSQLGEKLFF	TGTGCCAGCAGCCAACTCGGTGAAAAACTGTTTTTT
TRBV7-9	TRBJ1-2	.	CASSVPGAGYTF	TGTGCCAGCAGCGTCCCAGGGGCTGGCTACACCTTC
TRBV12-3/TRBV12-4	TRBJ2-1	.	CASRPTGNEQFF	TGTGCCAGCAGGCCAACAGGGAATGAGCAGTTCTTC
TRBV27	TRBJ1-2	.	CASSLRITAPPFGYGYTF	TGTGCCAGCAGTCTTCGGATCACAGCCCCGCCCTTTGGCTATGGCTACACCTTC
TRBV9	TRBJ2-3	TRBD2	CASTSDPGLAGKVWYF	TGTGCCAGCACCTCCGACCCGGGACTAGCGGGGAAAGTGTGGTATTTT
TRBV28	TRBJ2-3	.	CASRPGSDTQYF	TGTGCCAGCAGACCAGGGTCCGATACGCAGTATTTT